These T cell receptor beta chains were read from a single sample in a study of spatial heterogeneity in lung cancer. TCRdb re-called the 5' RACE reads through MiXCR, storing one row per CDR3 protein. The table has about 120,000 distinct CDR3 sequences, 12% seen once; the top ten hold roughly 15%. Source: PBMCs, taken at follow-up. These receptors came from a male donor with early-stage non-small cell lung cancer. The CDR3 runs from the conserved cysteine through the conserved F or W. The D gene is left open where the match is weak.

TRBV20-1	NA	TRBJ2-3	14	CSAPRGGTTDTQYF
TRBV24-1	NA	TRBJ2-2	15	CATSVGESNTGELFF
TRBV15	TRBD1	TRBJ1-1	13	CATSTDRGSRAFF
TRBV5-1	NA	TRBJ2-2	15	CASREVRSYTGELFF
TRBV12-3/TRBV12-4	TRBD1	TRBJ1-2	14	CASSWDRADYGYTF
TRBV20-1	TRBD2	TRBJ2-7	15	CSARDPSGGTYEQYF
TRBV7-9	NA	TRBJ1-4	17	CASSRYGPGGVDEKLFF
TRBV18	TRBD1	TRBJ1-5	14	CASSPDRMNLPQHF
TRBV29-1	NA	TRBJ2-2	14	CSVVDREGTGELFF
TRBV6-5	NA	TRBJ2-7	13	CASSATAPYEQYF
TRBV20-1	TRBD2	TRBJ2-7	15	CSAPKPTSGAYEQYF
TRBV18	TRBD2	TRBJ2-3	18	CASSPTSGRFPSTDTQYF
TRBV7-2	NA	TRBJ2-1	14	CASSPGLPGDEQFF
TRBV27	NA	TRBJ2-7	16	CASRPPGQFFSYEQYF
TRBV28	NA	TRBJ2-5	16	CASSSRLGGPQETQYF
TRBV7-9	NA	TRBJ2-2	13	CASSLEGPGELFF
TRBV28	NA	TRBJ1-1	13	CASSSFRNTEAFF
TRBV6-2/TRBV6-3	NA	TRBJ2-1	16	CASSHTGQSSYNEQFF
TRBV4-3	TRBD2	TRBJ2-1	16	CASSQELTRGGNEQFF
TRBV28	TRBD2	TRBJ2-3	15	CASSPQRGGTDTQYF
TRBV12-3/TRBV12-4	NA	TRBJ2-1	13	CASSSGPGTEQFF
TRBV4-2	TRBD2	TRBJ2-7	16	CASSQDQGTRAYEQYF
TRBV4-2	TRBD1	TRBJ1-5	15	CASSQDPQGAQPQHF
TRBV7-2	NA	TRBJ1-5	18	CASSLPPYRARGNQPQHF
TRBV4-3	TRBD1	TRBJ1-2	16	CASSQAGTGPGYGYTF
TRBV29-1	NA	TRBJ1-2	13	CSVVSRRHYGYTF
TRBV19	NA	TRBJ1-6	17	CASSRSPRISYNSPLHF
TRBV6-6	NA	TRBJ1-5	12	CASNPTNQPQHF
TRBV6-5	NA	TRBJ1-3	16	CASSLRGGSSGNTIYF
TRBV24-1	TRBD1	TRBJ2-3	19	CATSDGQADPMGGTDTQYF
TRBV12-3/TRBV12-4	NA	TRBJ1-1	14	CASSPTGGGTEAFF
TRBV20-1	TRBD2	TRBJ2-1	15	CNARDLQRGVNEQFF
TRBV20-1	TRBD2	TRBJ2-5	14	CSARTSGNQETQYF
TRBV5-1	NA	TRBJ2-3	16	CASSASGGISTDTQYF
TRBV5-1	NA	TRBJ1-4	15	CASSLNGGTNEKLFF
TRBV25-1	NA	TRBJ2-7	11	CASSEIYEQYF
TRBV10-3	NA	TRBJ2-1	11	CATQNRVEQFF